This is a list of T cell receptor beta chains from one sample in a study of T cell responses to AZD1222 COVID-19 vaccine. Only in-frame clones appear in the TCRdb table, and some are missing; sequencing was by immunoSEQ multiplex PCR. The repertoire consists of fewer than 200,000 clones, with around 85% occurring once and the leading ten covering roughly 1.1%. The material was peripheral blood, obtained 28 days after the second AZD1222 dose. The origin of the receptors is an adult who received the AZD1222 COVID-19 vaccine. CDR3s include the opening cysteine and the closing phenylalanine or tryptophan. D genes are given only for firm matches. Only some rows state a clone size, as once, few, many or a class for expanded clones.

J gene	clone size	D gene	V gene	CDR3 protein	CDR3 DNA
TRBJ2-3	NA	TRBD1	TRBV3-1/TRBV3-2	CASSSFLGGGGTDTQYF	TGTGCCAGCAGCTCATTTCTAGGGGGCGGAGGCACAGATACGCAGTATTTT
TRBJ2-5	NA	TRBD2	TRBV6-2/TRBV6-3	CASSYERGMYQETQYF	TGTGCCAGCAGTTATGAGCGGGGGATGTACCAAGAGACCCAGTACTTC
TRBJ1-1	NA	TRBD1	TRBV11-2	CASSLWDSLNTEAFF	TGTGCCAGCAGCTTATGGGACAGCTTGAACACTGAAGCTTTCTTT
TRBJ2-4	NA	NA	TRBV5-6	CASSTRAKNIQYF	TGTGCCAGCAGCACCCGAGCCAAAAACATTCAGTACTTC
TRBJ1-5	NA	NA	TRBV4-2	CASSQFPGQRQPQHF	TGTGCCAGCAGCCAATTCCCGGGACAACGGCAGCCCCAGCATTTT
TRBJ1-4	NA	NA	TRBV5-1	CASSSPGNNEKLFF	TGCGCCAGCAGCTCCCCAGGGAACAATGAAAAACTGTTTTTT
TRBJ2-2	NA	TRBD2	TRBV25-1	CASIDPSAGVTGELFF	TGTGCCAGCATCGACCCTTCAGCGGGAGTCACCGGGGAGCTGTTTTTT
TRBJ1-1	NA	NA	TRBV19	CASKRGKMNTEAFF	TGTGCCAGTAAAAGGGGGAAGATGAACACTGAAGCTTTCTTT
TRBJ1-6	NA	NA	TRBV4-1	CASSHPRGANSPLHF	TGCGCCAGCAGCCACCCAAGAGGGGCTAATTCACCCCTCCACTTT
TRBJ1-6	NA	NA	TRBV7-8	CASSLVGPDSPLHF	TGTGCCAGCAGCTTAGTAGGGCCCGATTCACCCCTCCACTTT
TRBJ1-5	NA	TRBD1	TRBV18	CASSLQGMSQPQHF	TGTGCCAGCTCACTACAGGGGATGAGTCAGCCCCAGCATTTT
TRBJ1-1	once	NA	TRBV3-1/TRBV3-2	CASSHVGHNTEAFF	TGTGCCAGCAGCCACGTCGGACACAACACTGAAGCTTTCTTT
TRBJ1-2	few	NA	TRBV19	CASTRSDYGYTF	TGTGCCAGTACCCGATCAGACTATGGCTACACCTTC
TRBJ2-5	NA	NA	TRBV6-5	CASSYPGVETQYF	TGTGCCAGCAGTTACCCGGGAGTCGAGACCCAGTACTTC
TRBJ2-2	NA	TRBD1	TRBV4-3	CASSQETGRWAGELFF	TGCGCCAGCAGCCAGGAGACAGGGCGTTGGGCCGGGGAGCTGTTTTTT
TRBJ1-4	few	NA	TRBV5-6	CASGEGAEEKLFF	TGTGCCAGCGGTGAGGGTGCTGAGGAAAAACTGTTTTTT
TRBJ2-5	NA	TRBD2	TRBV7-6	CASSSSRGGRAETQYF	TGTGCCAGCAGCTCATCCCGGGGGGGAAGGGCGGAGACCCAGTACTTC
TRBJ1-2	once	TRBD1	TRBV6-5	CASSSTGTANYGYTF	TGTGCCAGCAGTTCCACCGGGACAGCTAACTATGGCTACACCTTC
TRBJ1-2	NA	NA	TRBV2	CASKGEPYTSYGYTF	TGTGCCAGCAAGGGGGAACCCTATACGTCCTATGGCTACACCTTC
TRBJ2-4	NA	NA	TRBV7-2	CASSFYVSRLAKNIQYF	TGTGCCAGCAGCTTTTACGTCAGTCGCCTAGCCAAAAACATTCAGTACTTC
TRBJ1-2	once	NA	TRBV27	CASSSGHKGYTF	TGTGCCAGCAGTTCGGGACATAAAGGCTACACCTTC
TRBJ1-5	NA	TRBD1	TRBV27	CASSLSGQGAIQPQHF	TGTGCCAGCAGTTTAAGCGGACAGGGGGCAATTCAGCCCCAGCATTTT
TRBJ2-7	few	NA	TRBV15	CATQGYNEQYF	TGTGCCACCCAGGGATACAACGAGCAGTACTTC
TRBJ1-2	NA	TRBD1	TRBV19	CASSITGDRVWGYTF	TGTGCCAGTAGTATAACGGGGGACAGGGTATGGGGCTACACCTTC
TRBJ1-4	once	NA	TRBV6-4	CASSDSYGYNEKLFF	TGTGCCAGCAGTGACTCTTACGGCTATAATGAAAAACTGTTTTTT
TRBJ2-5	NA	NA	TRBV7-6	CASSSPVLKTQYF	TGTGCCAGCAGTTCTCCCGTGCTTAAGACCCAGTACTTC
TRBJ1-1	once	NA	TRBV20-1	CSAREGFEAFF	TGCAGTGCTAGAGAGGGTTTTGAAGCTTTCTTT
TRBJ1-2	NA	NA	TRBV5-1	CASSYGRGDTYGYTF	TGCGCCAGCAGCTACGGCCGGGGGGATACTTACGGCTACACCTTC
TRBJ2-3	NA	NA	TRBV2	CAISLRDPMRTDTQYF	TGTGCCATTTCTCTCCGGGACCCGATGAGGACAGATACGCAGTATTTT
TRBJ1-4	NA	NA	TRBV10-1	CASSESIDRKLFF	TGCGCCAGCAGTGAGTCGATTGACAGAAAACTGTTTTTT
TRBJ2-7	NA	NA	TRBV20-1	CSAGGPYEQYF	TGCAGTGCTGGGGGCCCCTACGAGCAGTACTTC
TRBJ2-3	once	NA	TRBV6-2/TRBV6-3	CASSKGYTQYF	TGTGCCAGCAGTAAGGGATATACGCAGTATTTT
TRBJ1-2	NA	NA	TRBV3-1/TRBV3-2	CASSFLQDHLNYGYTF	TGTGCCAGCAGCTTCCTACAGGACCACCTTAACTATGGCTACACCTTC